Below, 21 T cell receptor beta chains from the same sample are listed, as sequenced in a study of T-cell reconstitution after alpha-beta-depleted transplantation in children. TCRbeta library construction was performed incorporating unique molecular identifiers. TCRdb used MiXCR to reprocess the PCR reads, holding one entry per CDR3 protein. The sample lists approximately 100,000 distinct CDR3 sequences, 12% occurring once. The specimen comprised PBMCs from the stem cell graft donor, sampled from the stem cell graft. All receptors derive from a human donor who donated a stem cell graft to a child with inherited bone marrow failure.

The chain carries TRBV11-2 and TRBJ1-6; 10 nucleotides align to TRBD1. Germline values: CDR1 SGHAT, CDR2 FQNNGV. Trimming at V came to 0 bases and at J to 7 bases, leaving 6 bases not matched to a gene. CDR3 length: 17 residues. This CDR3 is CASSLEGDRGWNSPLHF. For the CDR3, the DNA is TGTGCCAGCAGCTTAGAAGGGGACAGGGGTTGGAATTCACCCCTCCACTTT.

This clonotype was counted at least ten times. The CDR3, as DNA: TGTGCCAGCAGTGAACAGAACTACTCTGGAAACACCATATATTTT. It encodes CASSEQNYSGNTIYF. The chain recombines TRBV6-1 with TRBJ1-3; D unclear. This CDR3 has 15 residues. Per germline, CDR1 MNHNS and CDR2 SASEGT. V lost 2 bases and J 0 bases, leaving 8 bases between the germline ends.

The table lists this clonotype with many counts. This chain joins TRBV7-2 and TRBJ1-5, with 7 bases identical to TRBD1. Germline V lookup: CDR1 SGHTA, CDR2 FQGNSA. CDR3 length equals 13 residues. Unmatched junction bases numbered 0, after V lost 3 bases and J lost 4 bases. The CDR3 DNA reads TGTGCCAGCAGCTTGGGACAGAATCAGCCCCAGCATTTT. The encoded protein is CASSLGQNQPQHF.

CDR3 sequence (DNA): TGCGCCAGCAGCTCCGAGGGTCCGGGGGCGCAGTATTTT. This encodes CASSSEGPGAQYF. The rearrangement joins TRBV5-1 to TRBJ2-3; tentative D call: TRBD2 (6 bases). Germline V gives CDR1 SGHRS, CDR2 YFSETQ. This CDR3 contains 13 residues. The V gene lost 3 bases and the J gene lost 10 bases, with 15 bases spanning the gap.

In this sample, this clonotype turned up many times. The gene calls are TRBV5-1 and TRBJ2-7; D possibly corresponds to TRBD2 (5 bases). V dropped 1 base and J dropped 5 bases, with 19 bases sitting between them. This CDR3 has 16 amino acids. The germline V gene has CDR1 SGHRS and CDR2 YFSETQ. In DNA form, the CDR3 reads TGCGCCAGCAGCTTGTGGGAGTCGGAAGGGAACGACGAGCAGTACTTC. The encoded protein is CASSLWESEGNDEQYF.

This clonotype was picked up many times. This sequence joins TRBV9 and TRBJ1-3, with a tentative D call TRBD1 (6 bases). Per the germline V gene, CDR1 is SGDLS and CDR2 is YYNGEE. CDR3 length: 16 amino acids. Trimming took 4 bases from V and 2 from J, leaving 16 bases between them. This chain's CDR3 is CASSPPRTAAGNTIYF. CDR3 sequence (DNA): TGTGCCAGCAGCCCGCCTAGGACAGCGGCTGGAAACACCATATATTTT.

This clonotype was counted at least ten times. The chain has TRBV7-6 and TRBJ2-1, with 8 positions matching TRBD1. Unmatched junction bases numbered 9, after V lost 4 bases and J lost 10 bases. Germline lookup yields CDR1 SGHVS and CDR2 FNYEAQ. The CDR3 spans 14 residues. The CDR3 DNA follows: TGTGCCAGCAGCTACAGACAGGGGCCCGGGGAGCAGTTCTTC. Residues: CASSYRQGPGEQFF.

This clonotype was observed at least ten times. The chain carries TRBV29-1 and TRBJ2-1; 11 nucleotides line up with TRBD2. The CDR3 runs 13 residues. Germline-derived CDR1 and CDR2 are SQVTM and ANQGSEA. The CDR3 nucleotides read TGCAGTATTAGCGGGAGGGCCCCGGATGAGCAGTTCTTC. Translation: CSISGRAPDEQFF.

There are many counts of this clonotype. The genes are TRBV5-8 and TRBJ2-3; D is perhaps TRBD2 (6 bases). CDR1 SGHTS and CDR2 YDEGEE come from the germline V gene. This CDR3 spans 15 amino acids. The V and J ends lost 4 bases and 2 bases respectively, with 14 bases between them. The CDR3 here is CASSPPRGFTDTQYF. The CDR3 DNA is TGTGCCAGCAGCCCACCCCGGGGGTTCACAGATACGCAGTATTTT.

In this sample, this clonotype turned up many times. The V gene is TRBV5-1, the J gene TRBJ2-3; no firm D call. This CDR3 has 15 amino acids. Deletions cut 7 bases from V and 1 base from J, with 16 bases between. Germline CDR1 and CDR2: SGHRS and YFSETQ. The CDR3 sequence is CASQRYPEGTDTQYF. The CDR3 bases are TGCGCCAGCCAGAGGTATCCCGAGGGCACAGATACGCAGTATTTT.

This chain joins TRBV7-2 and TRBJ2-7, with D unclear. V dropped 4 bases and J dropped 6 bases, with 7 bases sitting between them. CDR1 is SGHTA and CDR2 is FQGNSA in the germline V gene. This CDR3 comprises 11 residues. This CDR3 reads CASSSGGEQYF. The CDR3 DNA reads as TGTGCCAGCAGCTCGGGCGGCGAGCAGTACTTC. The entire variable domain, with the rest obtained from reference TRBV7-2 and TRBJ2-7, is as follows: GAGVSQSPSNKVTEKGKDVELRCDPISGHTALYWYRQSLGQGLEFLIYFQGNSAPDKSGLPSDRFSAERTGGSVSTLTIQRTQQEDSAVYLCASSSGGEQYFGPGTRLTVT.

In this sample, this clonotype turned up many times. The gene calls are TRBV10-3 and TRBJ2-2; D perhaps matches TRBD2 (6 bases). Germline V gives CDR1 ENHRY, CDR2 SYGVKD. This CDR3 contains 13 residues. Trimming pared 5 bases from V and 8 bases from J, leaving 12 bases between. CDR3 sequence reads: CAISLGTEGELFF. In nucleotides, the CDR3 is TGTGCCATCAGTCTCGGGACTGAAGGGGAGCTGTTTTTT.

The chain combines TRBV11-1 with TRBJ1-1; D uncertain. Germline V gives CDR1 SGHAT, CDR2 FQDESV (reference sequence). Trimming cost V 2 bases and J 3 bases, with 10 bases left between them. The CDR3 has 14 residues. The chain's CDR3 is CASSLLRRDTEAFF. DNA of the CDR3: TGTGCCAGCAGCTTATTGAGGAGAGACACTGAAGCTTTCTTT. Full variable domain (outside the CDR3, taken from reference TRBV11-1 and TRBJ1-1): EAEVAQSPRYKITEKSQAVAFWCDPISGHATLYWYRQILGQGPELLVQFQDESVVDDSQLPKDRFSAERLKGVDSTLKIQPAELGDSAMYLCASSLLRRDTEAFFGQGTRLTVV.

The table lists this clonotype with many counts. A much larger clone lies one base from this, so it may be a read error. The rearrangement joins TRBV7-8 to TRBJ2-1; 9 positions match TRBD1. The CDR3 is 15 amino acids. The V gene's germline CDR1 is SGHVS and CDR2 FQNEAQ. The CDR3 region has the DNA TGTGCCAGCAGCTTAATGGGACAGGGTAATAATGAGCATTTCTTC. It encodes CASSLMGQGNNEHFF.

This clonotype was picked up many times. The V gene is TRBV12-3 or TRBV12-4, the J gene TRBJ1-1, with 8 bases lining up with TRBD1. V shed 5 bases and J 0 bases; nucleotides not matched to a gene: 8. The CDR3 runs to 16 residues. The CDR3 nucleotides are TGTGCCAGCAGTCCTGGAGACAGGGGAATGAACACTGAAGCTTTCTTT. Translating gives CASSPGDRGMNTEAFF.

The sample holds many counts of this clonotype. CDR3 residues: CSVSPNMNTEAFF. The CDR3 DNA reads TGCAGCGTTTCCCCTAATATGAACACTGAAGCTTTCTTT. The genes are TRBV29-1 and TRBJ1-1; no firm D call. The CDR3 has 13 residues. The germline V gene encodes CDR1 SQVTM and CDR2 ANQGSEA. Trimming took off 5 bases at V and 0 bases at J, with 10 bases between the two ends.

J is TRBJ2-7 and V is TRBV25-1; TRBD2 aligns across 8 bases. The CDR3 has 15 amino acids. Germline V lookup: CDR1 MGHDK, CDR2 SYGVNS. V lost 4 bases, J lost 6 bases, and 11 bases stayed unmatched. The chain's CDR3 is CASSGRPGLGGEQYF. CDR3 nucleotide sequence: TGTGCCAGCAGTGGACGACCGGGACTAGGGGGCGAGCAGTACTTC.

This clonotype was observed at least ten times. V gene TRBV18 combines with J gene TRBJ2-1, with D perhaps matching TRBD2 (5 bases). The ends were cut back, 0 bases at V and 0 bases at J, with 12 bases in the middle. The CDR3 is made up of 17 amino acids. Germline CDR1 and CDR2: KGHSH and LQKENI. CDR3: CASSPPAGKSSYNEQFF. The CDR3 bases are TGTGCCAGCTCACCACCGGCCGGGAAAAGCTCCTACAATGAGCAGTTCTTC.

The rearrangement uses TRBV19 and TRBJ2-2, with D possibly matching TRBD2 (6 bases). Germline CDR1 reads LNHDA; CDR2 reads SQIVND (reference sequence). Trimming cost V 9 bases and J 1 base, with 12 bases left between them. The CDR3 has 14 amino acids. The CDR3 spells CASRTILNTGELFF. For the CDR3, the DNA is TGTGCCAGCCGGACTATACTGAACACCGGGGAGCTGTTTTTT.

This clonotype was detected ten times or more. CDR3 DNA: TGCAGCAGCGGGGGAGATACCTATGGCTACACCTTC. Translated: CSSGGDTYGYTF. V usage is TRBV29-1 and J usage is TRBJ1-2; TRBD1 might be the D (5 bases). Germline V gives CDR1 SQVTM, CDR2 ANQGSEA. Trimming removed 8 bases from V and 4 bases from J, with 14 bases in between. The CDR3 sequence is 12 residues long.

In this sample, this clonotype turned up many times. The genes are TRBV12-3 or TRBV12-4 and TRBJ1-2; 7 positions match TRBD1. The CDR3 contains 13 residues. V shed 5 bases, J shed 2 bases, and the junction held 2 bases outside the gene matches. The CDR3 nucleotides are TGTGCCAGCAGTCCGGACAGGAACTATGGCTACACCTTC. This gives the protein CASSPDRNYGYTF.